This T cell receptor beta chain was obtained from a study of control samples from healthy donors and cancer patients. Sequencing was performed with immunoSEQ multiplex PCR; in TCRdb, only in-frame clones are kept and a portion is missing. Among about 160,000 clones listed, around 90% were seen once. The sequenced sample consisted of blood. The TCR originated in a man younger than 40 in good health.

CDR3 nucleotides: TGTGCCAGTAGTGCAGGGTTGGGCACCGGGGAGCTGTTTTTT. This codes for CASSAGLGTGELFF. V and J are TRBV19 and TRBJ2-2; a possible D gene is TRBD1 (5 bases). V was clipped by 5 bases and J by 4 bases, with 11 bases between them. The CDR3 is 14 amino acids. The V gene's germline CDR1 is LNHDA and CDR2 SQIVND (reference sequence).